This is a list of T cell receptor beta chains from one sample in a study of T cell repertoires in cytomegalovirus infection. Each CDR3 protein gets one entry after TCRdb re-called the reads with MiXCR. The repertoire holds 200,000 to 250,000 distinct CDR3 sequences, with roughly 22% as singletons. Sequencing input: CD8+ T cells from PBMCs. The receptors originated from a human donor in good health (CMV status not recorded). Some clones in this sample may be carry-over from other donors' samples. Both conserved end residues are part of each CDR3. A D gene is named only where the DNA matches it firmly. Expanded clones are given a class, and other clones once, few, many or no size at all.

cdr3_aa | cdr3_nt | j_call | cdr3_length | v_call | clone_size | d_call
CASRIEKASYGYTF | TGCGCCAGCAGAATAGAGAAGGCCTCTTATGGCTACACCTTC | TRBJ1-2 | 14 | TRBV5-1 | many | -
CASSEGQGEANYGYTF | TGTGCCAGCAGCGAGGGTCAGGGAGAAGCTAACTATGGCTACACCTTC | TRBJ1-2 | 16 | TRBV7-6 | few | -
CATSEFTDTQYF | TGTGCCACCAGTGAATTCACAGATACGCAGTATTTT | TRBJ2-3 | 12 | TRBV24-1 | - | -
CASSHTPDLPGELFF | TGTGCCAGCAGCCACACCCCGGACTTACCCGGGGAGCTGTTTTTT | TRBJ2-2 | 15 | TRBV6-2/TRBV6-3 | many | -
CASSLPRQGSRNTEAFF | TGTGCCAGCAGTTTACCCAGACAGGGGAGTCGGAACACTGAAGCTTTCTTT | TRBJ1-1 | 17 | TRBV28 | - | TRBD1
CASSRYRNLNTEVFF | TGCGCCAGCAGCAGATACAGGAACCTGAACACTGAAGTTTTCTTT | TRBJ1-1 | 15 | TRBV5-1 | - | -
CASSYSARPYEQYF | TGTGCCAGCAGTTACTCCGCCAGGCCCTACGAGCAGTACTTC | TRBJ2-7 | 14 | TRBV6-8 | - | -
CASALNGGTYNEQFF | TGTGCCAGCGCGTTGAACGGGGGTACCTACAATGAGCAGTTCTTC | TRBJ2-1 | 15 | TRBV19 | - | -
CASSLGLSLNTEAFF | TGTGCCAGCAGTTTAGGTCTCAGCCTGAACACTGAAGCTTTCTTT | TRBJ1-1 | 15 | TRBV12-3/TRBV12-4 | - | -
CSARPTGRPAEQYF | TGCAGTGCTAGACCTACAGGGAGACCCGCCGAGCAGTACTTC | TRBJ2-7 | 14 | TRBV20-1 | few | -
CASSPPAVGDSYGYTF | TGTGCCAGCTCACCACCGGCCGTTGGAGACTCCTATGGCTACACCTTC | TRBJ1-2 | 16 | TRBV18 | few | -
CASSQERGGSYNEQFF | TGTGCCAGCAGCCAAGAACGGGGGGGCTCCTACAATGAGCAGTTCTTC | TRBJ2-1 | 16 | TRBV4-2 | - | TRBD2
CASSFGGGPQPQHF | TGTGCCAGCAGTTTCGGGGGAGGTCCCCAGCCCCAGCATTTT | TRBJ1-5 | 14 | TRBV27 | few | -
CASTTNLGGDTQYF | TGTGCCAGCACCACAAACCTGGGAGGAGATACGCAGTATTTT | TRBJ2-3 | 14 | TRBV4-2 | few | -
CSARPLNTGEAFF | TGCAGTGCTAGGCCCCTCAACACAGGGGAAGCTTTCTTT | TRBJ1-1 | 13 | TRBV20-1 | - | -
CASSLGESYEQYF | TGTGCCAGCAGTTTAGGGGAATCCTACGAGCAGTACTTC | TRBJ2-7 | 13 | TRBV28 | - | -
CASSLRTSSYEQYF | TGTGCCAGCAGTTTAAGGACAAGCTCCTACGAGCAGTACTTC | TRBJ2-7 | 14 | TRBV28 | many | -
CASAGAQWQF | TGTGCCAGCGCGGGGGCCCAATGGCAGTTC | TRBJ2-7 | 10 | TRBV2 | - | -
CASSRYGGDTQYF | TGTGCCAGCAGCCGTTATGGGGGAGATACGCAGTATTTT | TRBJ2-3 | 13 | TRBV7-8 | many | -
CASSLPGGATEAFF | TGCGCCAGCAGCCTTCCAGGGGGGGCCACTGAAGCTTTCTTT | TRBJ1-1 | 14 | TRBV4-1 | - | TRBD1
CARVRGCGQPQHF | TGTGCCAGGGTCCGGGGTTGCGGTCAGCCCCAGCATTTT | TRBJ1-5 | 13 | TRBV6-1 | - | -
CASSLPTENEQFF | TGTGCCAGCAGTTTACCTACAGAGAATGAGCAGTTCTTC | TRBJ2-1 | 13 | TRBV28 | - | -
CASSHPGDSKATDTQYF | TGTGCCAGCAGCCATCCAGGGGACAGTAAAGCCACAGATACGCAGTATTTT | TRBJ2-3 | 17 | TRBV5-4 | few | TRBD1
CASNTHRERVNEQFF | TGTGCCAGCAATACACACAGGGAACGTGTAAACGAGCAGTTCTTC | TRBJ2-1 | 15 | TRBV2 | few | -
CASSYVGETQYF | TGTGCCAGCAGTTACGTCGGAGAGACCCAGTACTTC | TRBJ2-5 | 12 | TRBV6-8 | - | -
CASSQWGSSNQPQHF | TGTGCCAGCAGTCAATGGGGGTCTAGCAATCAGCCCCAGCATTTT | TRBJ1-5 | 15 | TRBV28 | few | -
CASSFGLANTGELFF | TGTGCCAGCAGCTTCGGCCTAGCGAACACCGGGGAGCTGTTTTTT | TRBJ2-2 | 15 | TRBV9 | few | -
CSAYDTAMPEAFF | TGCAGCGCCTACGACACTGCGATGCCTGAAGCTTTCTTT | TRBJ1-1 | 13 | TRBV29-1 | - | -
CASIQGLGTEAFF | TGTGCCAGCATTCAGGGGCTCGGCACTGAAGCTTTCTTT | TRBJ1-1 | 13 | TRBV6-5 | few | -
CASSLNPGRWATQYF | TGTGCCAGCAGCTTAAACCCAGGGCGTTGGGCGACCCAGTACTTC | TRBJ2-5 | 15 | TRBV7-6 | - | -
CASSYQGTNYNEQFF | TGTGCCAGCAGTTATCAAGGAACAAACTACAATGAGCAGTTCTTC | TRBJ2-1 | 15 | TRBV6-2/TRBV6-3 | few | -
CSATPGQGTYNEQFF | TGCAGCGCCACCCCGGGACAGGGTACCTACAATGAGCAGTTCTTC | TRBJ2-1 | 15 | TRBV29-1 | - | TRBD1
CASSLPLGTYEQYF | TGTGCCAGCAGTTTACCTCTCGGGACCTACGAGCAGTACTTC | TRBJ2-7 | 14 | TRBV28 | few | -
CASSYLADIYNEQFF | TGTGCCAGCAGTTACCTAGCGGACATATACAATGAGCAGTTCTTC | TRBJ2-1 | 15 | TRBV6-2/TRBV6-3 | - | TRBD2
CASNPVGGGGTDTQYF | TGTGCCAGCAATCCAGTAGGGGGAGGGGGCACAGATACGCAGTATTTT | TRBJ2-3 | 16 | TRBV2 | few | -